A single sample is the source of the 6 T cell receptor beta chains below, sequenced in a study of response to subunit inactivated influenza vaccine. Each CDR3 protein gets one entry after TCRdb re-called the RT-PCR reads with MiXCR. Of 650,000 to 800,000 distinct CDR3 sequences listed, approximately 17% are singletons. Sequenced here: PBMCs from blood, sampled approximately 5 days after vaccination. These receptors were taken from a man in his fifties who received an inactivated influenza vaccine.

V and J are TRBV9 and TRBJ1-6, with no clear D. This CDR3 spans 15 amino acids. Germline CDR1 reads SGDLS; CDR2 reads YYNGEE. Trimming stripped 4 bases from V and 9 bases from J, with 17 bases between. The CDR3 nucleotides read TGTGCCAGCAGCCCCGATGGAAAACCAGGTTCACCCCTCCACTTT. It specifies CASSPDGKPGSPLHF.

The V call is TRBV11-2, the J call TRBJ2-7; 14 nucleotides match TRBD2. Losses at the gene ends were 5 bases for V and 4 bases for J; bases not matched to a gene: 4. The CDR3 sequence is 15 residues long. Germline V gene sequence: CDR1 SGHAT, CDR2 FQNNGV. As DNA, the CDR3 is TGTGCCAGCAGCAAGACTAGCGGGGGGGCGTACGAGCAGTACTTC. Its protein is CASSKTSGGAYEQYF.

The sample holds a few counts of this clonotype. The rearrangement links TRBV20-1 to TRBJ1-6, with D uncertain. The CDR3 runs to 15 residues. The germline V gene encodes CDR1 DFQATT and CDR2 SNEGSKA (reference sequence). V lost 5 bases and J 0 bases, leaving 11 bases between the germline ends. CDR3 coding DNA: TGCAGTGCTCGACATAGAAGCTCCTATAATTCACCCCTCCACTTT. This codes for CSARHRSSYNSPLHF.

The chain carries TRBV21-1 and TRBJ2-3; the table's D call, TRBD1, has no DNA check behind it. TRBV21-1 is shown as a pseudogene. The CDR3 length is 17 residues. The CDR3 is CASSTNPGQGATDTQYF. DNA for the CDR3: TGTGCCAGCAGCACGAACCCGGGACAGGGAGCGACAGATACGCAGTATTTT.

V and J are TRBV5-5 and TRBJ2-2; D gene unclear. The CDR3 runs 15 residues. CDR1 is SGHKS and CDR2 is YYEKEE in the germline V gene (reference sequence). V was clipped by 3 bases and J by 7 bases, with 16 bases between them. CDR3 in amino acids: CASSSLNAAGGELFF. The CDR3 bases are TGTGCCAGCAGCTCCCTCAACGCAGCAGGCGGGGAGCTGTTTTTT.

This clonotype has a count of ten or more. V usage is TRBV4-3 and J usage is TRBJ2-1; 13 bases are a match to TRBD2. V was pared by 0 bases and J by 5 bases, with 4 bases of the junction left unmatched. Germline-derived CDR1 and CDR2 are LGHNA and YSLEER. This CDR3 is 17 amino acids long. The CDR3: CASSQDEGTSGDNEQFF. CDR3 bases: TGCGCCAGCAGCCAAGATGAGGGGACTAGCGGGGACAATGAGCAGTTCTTC.